This T cell receptor (beta chain) was identified in a study of beta chain features in type 1 diabetes. The CDR3 sequence is 15 residues long. The germline gives CDR1 MNHNS, CDR2 SASEGT. Trimming took 4 bases from V and 6 from J, leaving 15 bases between them. The sequenced template was cDNA made from the entire isolated RNA. Sequenced by immunoSEQ multiplex PCR; TCRdb stores in-frame clones only, minus some. Of 450,000 to 600,000 clones detected, 30% appear once; the ten largest clones hold more than 0.055%. Sequencing was carried out using naive CD4+ T cells from blood. This sequence joins TRBV6-1 and TRBJ2-2; D may match TRBD1 or TRBD2 (5 bases each). This TCR came from a man younger than 30 in good health. Written as DNA, the CDR3 is TGTGCCAGCAGTGTAATCGGTAGGGACGCCGGGGAGCTGTTTTTT. It encodes CASSVIGRDAGELFF.